Listed below are T cell receptor beta chains from one sample, sequenced in a study of PD-1 blockade in mismatch repair-deficient tumors. The data were produced by immunoSEQ multiplex PCR, yet TCRdb's version contains in-frame clones alone and is incomplete. The sample holds about 79,000 clones; roughly 80% are singletons and the top ten take approximately 5.5%. Material: peripheral blood, obtained 44 weeks after starting pembrolizumab. All receptors come from an adult with mismatch repair-deficient cancer. The CDR3 runs from the conserved cysteine through the conserved F or W. The size entry is marked missing in some rows and otherwise reads once, few, many or a size class.

>TRBJ2-7|13|TRBV5-6|-
CASSLGSSYEQYF
>TRBJ1-1|13|TRBV14|-
CASSQLGFTEAFF
>TRBJ2-1|15|TRBV5-5|-
CASSLGLGRYNEQFF
>TRBJ2-7|16|TRBV7-2|-
CASSLFGTSGPYEQYF
>TRBJ2-1|18|TRBV4-3|-
CASSQSGTSGYLINEQFF
>TRBJ2-7|14|TRBV11-3|few
CASSSGQGGYEQYF
>TRBJ1-5|14|TRBV12-2|-
CASRQRGSNQPQHF
>TRBJ2-1|15|TRBV9|-
CASSPTSGHYNEQFF
>TRBJ2-1|15|TRBV11-2|once
CASSLGTQKYSEQFF
>TRBJ2-1|17|TRBV5-6|-
CASSLGSGVTAYNEQFF
>TRBJ2-6|17|TRBV9|-
CASSPRGTLVGANVLTF
>TRBJ2-7|15|TRBV9|few
CASSVGAIEGGEQYF
>TRBJ1-2|15|TRBV19|few
CASSITGGGDYGYTF
>TRBJ2-7|14|TRBV10-1|few
CASSDDRFPYEQYF
>TRBJ2-1|15|TRBV9|-
CASTTTGSSYNEQFF
>TRBJ2-7|13|TRBV9|-
CASSMGQGYEQYF
>TRBJ1-4|16|TRBV19|-
CASSTGTGLANEKLFF
>TRBJ2-7|14|TRBV2|-
CASRSQVTSYEQYF
>TRBJ2-2|14|TRBV14|once
CASSRLGNGGELFF
>TRBJ2-7|13|TRBV11-2|once
CASSLASTYEQYF
>TRBJ1-5|13|TRBV19|-
CASSPDIRQPQHF
>TRBJ1-2|10|TRBV19|many
CASRGRGYTF